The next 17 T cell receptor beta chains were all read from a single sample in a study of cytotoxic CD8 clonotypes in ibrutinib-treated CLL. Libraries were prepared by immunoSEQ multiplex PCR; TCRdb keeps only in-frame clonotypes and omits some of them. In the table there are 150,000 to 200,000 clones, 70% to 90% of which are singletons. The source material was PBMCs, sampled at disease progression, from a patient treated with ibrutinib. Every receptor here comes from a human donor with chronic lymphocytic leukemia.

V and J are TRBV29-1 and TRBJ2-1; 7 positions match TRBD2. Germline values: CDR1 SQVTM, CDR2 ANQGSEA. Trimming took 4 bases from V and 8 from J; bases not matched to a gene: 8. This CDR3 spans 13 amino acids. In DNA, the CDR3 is TGCAGCGTTGTTGGGGGAGGGCCTTATGAGCAGTTCTTC. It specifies CSVVGGGPYEQFF.

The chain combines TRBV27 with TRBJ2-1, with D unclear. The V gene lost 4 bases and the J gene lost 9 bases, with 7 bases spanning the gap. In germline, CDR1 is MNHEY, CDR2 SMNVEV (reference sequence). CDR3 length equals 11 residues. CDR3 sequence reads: CASSWKAEQFF. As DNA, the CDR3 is TGTGCCAGCAGTTGGAAGGCTGAGCAGTTCTTC.

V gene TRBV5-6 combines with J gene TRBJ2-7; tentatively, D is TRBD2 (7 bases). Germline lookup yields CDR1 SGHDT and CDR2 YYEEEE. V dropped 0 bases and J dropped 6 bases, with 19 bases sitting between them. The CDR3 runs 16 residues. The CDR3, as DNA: TGTGCCAGCAGCTTGGTCGGTCGGGGGGCTTCCCCCGAGCAGTACTTC. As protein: CASSLVGRGASPEQYF.

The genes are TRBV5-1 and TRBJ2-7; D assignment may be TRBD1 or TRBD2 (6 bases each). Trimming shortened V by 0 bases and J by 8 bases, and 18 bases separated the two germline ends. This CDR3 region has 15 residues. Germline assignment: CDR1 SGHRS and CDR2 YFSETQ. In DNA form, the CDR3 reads TGCGCCAGCAGCTTGGCCCGGGGGCGCAAAGAACAGCAGTACTTC. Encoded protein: CASSLARGRKEQQYF.

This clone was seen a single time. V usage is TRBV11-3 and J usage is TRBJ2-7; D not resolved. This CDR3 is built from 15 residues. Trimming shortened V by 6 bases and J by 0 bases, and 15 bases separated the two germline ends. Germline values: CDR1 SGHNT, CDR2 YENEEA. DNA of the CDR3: TGTGCCAGCAGTCCCAGATTCGTGTCCTCCTACGAGCAGTACTTC. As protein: CASSPRFVSSYEQYF.

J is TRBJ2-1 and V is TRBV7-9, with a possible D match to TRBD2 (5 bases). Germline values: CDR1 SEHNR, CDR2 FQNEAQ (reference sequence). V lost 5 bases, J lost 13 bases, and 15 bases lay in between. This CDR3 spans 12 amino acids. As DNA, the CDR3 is TGTGCCAGCAGCGGTAGCTGGGGAGATCAGTTCTTC. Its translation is CASSGSWGDQFF.

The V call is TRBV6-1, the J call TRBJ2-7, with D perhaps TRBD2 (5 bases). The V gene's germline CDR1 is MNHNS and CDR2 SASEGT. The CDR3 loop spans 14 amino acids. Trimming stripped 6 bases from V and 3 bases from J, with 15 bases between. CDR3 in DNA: TGTGCCAGCAGGACGGGAAACAATTACTACGAGCAGTACTTC. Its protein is CASRTGNNYYEQYF.

The CDR3 DNA follows: TGTGCCAGCAGGGCTAGCGGGAGGTACGAGCAGTACTTC. The encoded protein is CASRASGRYEQYF. The chain uses TRBV28 and TRBJ2-7, with 11 nucleotides matching TRBD2. With 6 bases clipped from V and 4 bases from J, the junction kept 2 bases outside the gene matches. From germline, CDR1 is MDHEN and CDR2 SYDVKM. This CDR3 is built from 13 residues.

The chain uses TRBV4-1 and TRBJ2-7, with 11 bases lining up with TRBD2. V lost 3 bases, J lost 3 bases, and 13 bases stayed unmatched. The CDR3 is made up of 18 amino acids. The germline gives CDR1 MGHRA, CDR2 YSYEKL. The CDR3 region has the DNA TGCGCCAGCAGCCAGCATTCCTTAGCGGGAGGGATCCTCTACGAGCAGTACTTC. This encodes CASSQHSLAGGILYEQYF.

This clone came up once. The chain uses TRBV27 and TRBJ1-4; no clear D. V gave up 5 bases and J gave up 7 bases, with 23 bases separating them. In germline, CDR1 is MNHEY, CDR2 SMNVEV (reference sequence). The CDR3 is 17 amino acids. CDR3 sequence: CASSQPTPIGFGEKLFF. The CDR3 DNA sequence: TGTGCCAGCAGTCAACCTACCCCAATAGGGTTCGGTGAAAAACTGTTTTTT.

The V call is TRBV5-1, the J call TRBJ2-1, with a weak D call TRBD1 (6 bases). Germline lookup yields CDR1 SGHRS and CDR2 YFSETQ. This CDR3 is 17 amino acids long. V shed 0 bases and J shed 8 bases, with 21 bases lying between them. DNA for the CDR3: TGCGCCAGCAGCTTGGTCATTCTCAGGGGAGAGGGGCATGAGCAGTTCTTC. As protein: CASSLVILRGEGHEQFF.

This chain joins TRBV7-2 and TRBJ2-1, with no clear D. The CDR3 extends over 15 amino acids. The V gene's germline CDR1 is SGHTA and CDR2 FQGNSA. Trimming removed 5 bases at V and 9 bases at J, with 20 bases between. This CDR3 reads CASSPVEGLTSEQFF. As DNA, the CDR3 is TGTGCCAGCAGCCCCGTGGAAGGCCTCACGTCTGAGCAGTTCTTC. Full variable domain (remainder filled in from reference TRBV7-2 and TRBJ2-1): GAGVSQSPSNKVTEKGKDVELRCDPISGHTALYWYRQSLGQGLEFLIYFQGNSAPDKSGLPSDRFSAERTGGSVSTLTIQRTQQEDSAVYLCASSPVEGLTSEQFFGPGTRLTVL.

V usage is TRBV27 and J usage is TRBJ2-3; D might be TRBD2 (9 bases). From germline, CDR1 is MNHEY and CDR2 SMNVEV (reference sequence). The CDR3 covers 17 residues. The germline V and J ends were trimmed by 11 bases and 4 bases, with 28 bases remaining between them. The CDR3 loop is CAAGGGRASKISDTQYF. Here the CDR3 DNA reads TGTGCCGCAGGGGGCGGGAGGGCCAGTAAGATTTCAGATACGCAGTATTTT.

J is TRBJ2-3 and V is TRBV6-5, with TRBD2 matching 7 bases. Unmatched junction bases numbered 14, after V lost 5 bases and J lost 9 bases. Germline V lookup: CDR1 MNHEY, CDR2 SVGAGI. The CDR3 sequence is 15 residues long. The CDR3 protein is CASSPRGVSAPTQYF. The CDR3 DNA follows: TGTGCCAGCAGTCCTCGGGGGGTCTCGGCCCCAACGCAGTATTTT.

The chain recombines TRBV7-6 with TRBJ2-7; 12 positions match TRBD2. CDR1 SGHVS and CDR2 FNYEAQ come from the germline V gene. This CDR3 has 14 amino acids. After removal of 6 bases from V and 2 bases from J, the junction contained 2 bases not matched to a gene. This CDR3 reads CASSRTSGTYEQYF. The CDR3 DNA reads TGTGCCAGCAGTCGGACTAGCGGGACCTACGAGCAGTACTTC.

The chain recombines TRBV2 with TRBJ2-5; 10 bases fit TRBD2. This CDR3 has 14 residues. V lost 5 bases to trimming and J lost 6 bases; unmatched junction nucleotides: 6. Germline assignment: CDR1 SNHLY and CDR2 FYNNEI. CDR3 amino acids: CASSPSGSLKTQYF. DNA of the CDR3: TGTGCCAGCAGTCCTAGCGGGAGCTTGAAGACCCAGTACTTC.

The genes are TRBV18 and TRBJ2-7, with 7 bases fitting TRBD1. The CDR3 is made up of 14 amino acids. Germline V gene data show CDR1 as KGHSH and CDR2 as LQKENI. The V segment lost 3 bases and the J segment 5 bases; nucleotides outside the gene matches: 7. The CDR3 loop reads CASSPPTGTHEQYF. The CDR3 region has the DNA TGTGCCAGCTCACCCCCGACAGGGACCCACGAGCAGTACTTC.